Sequencing of this TCR beta chain was carried out in a study of cytomegalovirus exposure and HLA in healthy donors (TCRdb year 2017). Describing the broader study: The roughly 700 repertoires of the first cohort and the 110 or so validation repertoires were produced on the same platform, according to a later analysis. In addition to the first cohort of approximately 670 subjects, a separate validation cohort of over 90 different subjects was used. The aim of the study was to test whether cataloging public T cell receptors could identify signatures of past pathogen exposure. High-throughput TCR immunosequencing, statistical association of individual TCRs with disease status, and machine learning were combined to predict cytomegalovirus infection status. What the authors observed across the whole study: Most TCR sequences were seen in very few donors, while some public TCRs were found in many individuals. The study listed 150 to 200 TCR beta chains as associated with cytomegalovirus. In a later analysis, TCRs clustered in the first cohort were found to also tend to co-occur in the roughly 120 validation repertoires, with 94% of cluster scores above 0. A later analysis had no HLA typing for the validation cohort, so co-occurrence there was scored across all 110 or so repertoires. According to the authors, the approach could potentially be generalized to other disease states and immunological phenotypes. The classifier was reported to diagnose cytomegalovirus status with high specificity and sensitivity in both the original cohort and the validation cohort. In vitro tests confirmed that three of the cytomegalovirus-associated TCR beta chains recognize cytomegalovirus antigens.

In the case of this clone: Its antigen remains undetermined. No quality values exist for individual bases; no much larger clone is one base distant.

The donors belonged to the validation cohort of around 130 subjects, which was separate from the approximately 680-subject first cohort. Receptors were amplified or captured by the immunoSEQ multiplex PCR assay. Per the original workflow: A statistical classification framework was developed to diagnose cytomegalovirus status using the catalog of TCR beta chain sequences. Here the immuneACCESS table is served through TCRdb, limited to in-frame sequences with V and J called. Missing clones are a known gap in these copies; in checked studies unresolved V genes cover under half, and the rest lacks a known reason. That table gives V, J and clone size, and the DNA gave D and trimming. For this sample the table gives more than 300,000 clones, of which approximately 90% were detected only once. The top ten clones comprise 0.8% to 0.85% of the sample. V is cut back by 10 bases and J by 3 bases, with 11 bases in the junction unmatched. The germline V gene yields MNHNS for CDR1 and SASEGT for CDR2. The CDR3 measures 15 amino acids from cysteine to phenylalanine. Only CDR3 DNA remains: 45 bases, in frame from the first base.

Sequenced: PBMCs. The clonotype originates from a woman between 18 and 30 years old in good health and CMV-seronegative. The rearrangement combines TRBV6-1 with TRBJ1-5, with 8 bases in between that match TRBD1. The CDR3 protein sequence reads: CATLGQGPHNQPQHF. The nucleotide sequence is given as TGTGCCACCCTTGGACAGGGACCGCACAATCAGCCCCAGCATTTT.